The 17 T cell receptor beta chains listed next were all sequenced from one sample in a study of OX40 agonist ivuxolimab in advanced cancers. Assay: immunoSEQ multiplex PCR; the TCRdb copy retains only in-frame clones and omits some. The sample has about 84,000 clones, roughly 89% seen once. Here the sequenced sample was CD4+ or CD8+ T cells sorted from blood, taken in a trial of the OX40 agonist ivuxolimab. These receptors originate from an adult with an advanced solid tumor such as melanoma, head and neck, liver or kidney cancer.

The chain is built from TRBV7-9 and TRBJ2-7, with 9 positions matching TRBD1. The length of the CDR3 is 14 residues. V shed 5 bases and J 2 bases; nucleotides not matched to a gene: 4. In germline, CDR1 is SEHNR, CDR2 FQNEAQ (reference sequence). The CDR3 loop is CASSARQGAYEQYF. The CDR3 DNA sequence: TGTGCCAGCAGCGCACGACAGGGGGCCTACGAGCAGTACTTC.

The gene calls are TRBV9 and TRBJ2-5; 7 bases fit TRBD2. Matching the DNA end better, TRBJ2-7 makes the J call doubtful. This CDR3 is 15 amino acids long. Germline lookup yields CDR1 SGDLS and CDR2 YYNGEE. Here the CDR3 reads CASSVAGGRASEQYF. CDR3 nucleotides: TGTGCCAGCAGCGTAGCTGGTGGGAGGGCGAGCGAGCAGTACTTC.

V gene TRBV29-1 combines with J gene TRBJ2-1, with 11 bases aligning to TRBD1. Germline V lookup: CDR1 SQVTM, CDR2 ANQGSEA. The CDR3 spans 13 residues. V was clipped by 6 bases and J by 9 bases; unmatched bases: 7. The CDR3 bases are TGCAGCGTAGGACAGGGGGCCTTCGGTGAGCAGTTCTTC. It is translated as CSVGQGAFGEQFF.

This sequence joins TRBV7-2 and TRBJ2-2; no definite D call. V dropped 1 base and J dropped 6 bases, with 6 bases sitting between them. CDR1 SGHTA and CDR2 FQGNSA come from the germline V gene. The CDR3 contains 13 residues. Here the CDR3 reads CASSLGFSGELFF. The CDR3 nucleotides are TGTGCCAGCAGCTTAGGGTTTTCCGGGGAGCTGTTTTTT.

The chain links TRBV28 to TRBJ1-2; D not resolved. CDR1 and CDR2 (germline): MDHEN, SYDVKM. Trimming took off 8 bases at V and 4 bases at J, with 20 bases between the two ends. This CDR3 spans 15 amino acids. The chain's CDR3 is CASFSVVTDSYGYTF. DNA of the CDR3: TGTGCCAGCTTCTCGGTTGTCACAGATTCCTATGGCTACACCTTC.

J is TRBJ1-1 and V is TRBV6-1; no firm D call. The CDR3 has 12 amino acids. V was clipped by 2 bases and J by 6 bases, with 7 bases between them. Per the germline V gene, CDR1 is MNHNS and CDR2 is SASEGT. The CDR3 is CASSESFSEAFF. DNA of the CDR3: TGTGCCAGCAGTGAATCGTTCTCTGAAGCTTTCTTT.

The CDR3 reads CASSLEGRADLEKLFF. CDR3 in DNA: TGCGCCAGCAGCTTGGAGGGACGGGCGGACCTAGAAAAACTGTTTTTT. This rearrangement joins TRBV5-1 to TRBJ1-4, with D perhaps matching TRBD1 (5 bases). This CDR3 contains 16 residues. Trimming removed 0 bases at V and 8 bases at J, with 17 bases between. Germline V gene lookup returns CDR1 SGHRS and CDR2 YFSETQ. Complete variable domain (other parts from reference TRBV5-1 and TRBJ1-4): KAGVTQTPRYLIKTRGQQVTLSCSPISGHRSVSWYQQTPGQGLQFLFEYFSETQRNKGNFPGRFSGRQFSNSRSEMNVSTLELGDSALYLCASSLEGRADLEKLFFGSGTQLSVL.

This sequence joins TRBV5-1 and TRBJ2-5, with D unclear. There are 15 residues in the CDR3. Trimming cost V 0 bases and J 5 bases, with 14 bases left between them. From germline, CDR1 is SGHRS and CDR2 YFSETQ. The CDR3 here is CASSLVSEFGETQYF. The CDR3 DNA reads TGCGCCAGCAGCTTGGTATCCGAGTTTGGGGAGACCCAGTACTTC.

The chain couples TRBV7-2 to TRBJ2-1, with D possibly matching TRBD2 (5 bases). Germline assignment: CDR1 SGHTA and CDR2 FQGNSA. Trimming removed 6 bases at V and 4 bases at J, with 10 bases between. The CDR3 spans 13 residues. The CDR3 reads CASRLTGYNEQFF. The DNA of the CDR3 is TGTGCCAGCAGACTGACGGGGTACAATGAGCAGTTCTTC.

V gene TRBV5-1 combines with J gene TRBJ1-1, with 9 bases that match TRBD1. The V and J ends lost 4 bases and 9 bases, in that order; junction bases with no gene match: 10. CDR3 length equals 14 residues. CDR1 and CDR2 (germline): SGHRS, YFSETQ. The CDR3 protein is CASSIDRGADKAFF. Written as DNA, the CDR3 is TGCGCCAGCAGCATTGACAGGGGGGCGGACAAAGCTTTCTTT.

This clone was detected only a few times. The chain has TRBV5-1 and TRBJ1-4; the D gene is possibly TRBD1 (5 bases). From germline, CDR1 is SGHRS and CDR2 YFSETQ. Trimming removed 6 bases from V and 6 bases from J, with 15 bases in between. This CDR3 region has 14 residues. The CDR3: CASMDGAGDEKLFF. Here the CDR3 DNA reads TGCGCCAGCATGGATGGGGCGGGGGATGAAAAACTGTTTTTT.

The chain couples TRBV7-2 to TRBJ2-5, with D unresolved. CDR3 length: 15 residues. Germline V gene data show CDR1 as SGHTA and CDR2 as FQGNSA. The V end lost 3 bases, the J end lost 4 bases, and 15 bases lay between the germline ends. The CDR3 here is CASSFPHRGRETQYF. In DNA, the CDR3 is TGTGCCAGCAGCTTCCCCCACCGCGGCAGAGAGACCCAGTACTTC. Based on the CDR3 plus reference TRBV7-2 and TRBJ2-5, the full variable domain is GAGVSQSPSNKVTEKGKDVELRCDPISGHTALYWYRQSLGQGLEFLIYFQGNSAPDKSGLPSDRFSAERTGGSVSTLTIQRTQQEDSAVYLCASSFPHRGRETQYFGPGTRLLVL.

V gene TRBV7-2 combines with J gene TRBJ2-7; D uncertain. The CDR3 is made up of 14 amino acids. The ends were cut back, 6 bases at V and 3 bases at J, with 15 bases in the middle. Germline V CDR1 and CDR2: SGHTA, FQGNSA. For the CDR3, the DNA is TGTGCCAGCAGGGAGCCGGGTAGAAACTACGAGCAGTACTTC. Translated: CASREPGRNYEQYF.

This chain connects TRBV10-3 to TRBJ1-2; D is unclear. Germline loops: CDR1 ENHRY, CDR2 SYGVKD. The CDR3 extends over 12 amino acids. Trimming cost V 4 bases and J 7 bases, with 10 bases left between them. CDR3 sequence reads: CAISAVWAGYTF. The CDR3 bases are TGTGCCATCAGTGCAGTTTGGGCTGGCTACACCTTC.

This chain links TRBV28 with TRBJ2-7; maybe TRBD1 (7 bases). V lost 6 bases and J 0 bases, leaving 21 bases between the germline ends. Germline CDR1 reads MDHEN; CDR2 reads SYDVKM. The CDR3 covers 17 residues. This CDR3 is CASRTQLFRGASYEQYF. The DNA for the CDR3 is TGTGCCAGCAGAACTCAGCTATTCAGGGGGGCCTCCTACGAGCAGTACTTC.

The genes are TRBV28 and TRBJ2-4, with D tentatively TRBD1 or TRBD2 (5 bases each). The CDR3 has 18 amino acids. From germline, CDR1 is MDHEN and CDR2 SYDVKM. Trimming shortened V by 0 bases and J by 1 base, and 16 bases separated the two germline ends. Written as DNA, the CDR3 is TGTGCCAGCAGTTTATGGAAGTGGGGGTCAACGGCCAAAAACATTCAGTACTTC. Encoded protein: CASSLWKWGSTAKNIQYF.

This rearrangement joins TRBV18 to TRBJ2-3; D is possibly TRBD2 (5 bases). This CDR3 spans 18 amino acids. Per germline, CDR1 KGHSH and CDR2 LQKENI. V dropped 6 bases and J dropped 0 bases, with 22 bases sitting between them. The CDR3 here is CASSTRLADLASTDTQYF. CDR3 in DNA: TGTGCCAGCTCTACAAGGCTAGCCGATCTAGCTAGCACAGATACGCAGTATTTT.